This T cell receptor beta chain was sequenced in a study of blood T cells in healthy people across ages. Study-level findings and limits: Naive T cell percentage and TCR beta diversity correlated strongly.

The use of a sample-barcoded 5' primer and a J-beta primer mix characterized a second PCR of 7 to 11 cycles. TCRdb called the 5' RACE reads again in MiXCR, with one record for every CDR3 protein. The sample shows about 590,000 distinct CDR3 sequences, less than 35% of them seen only once. This clonotype showed up many times. Its antigen is unknown. Per germline, CDR1 MRHNA and CDR2 SNTAGT. This CDR3 is 11 amino acids long. V shed 5 bases and J shed 4 bases, with 5 bases lying between them. The receptor comes from a woman of 80 years or more in good health. Sequencing was done on a sample of blood. V usage is TRBV6-4 and J usage is TRBJ1-2; D remains unclear. The CDR3, as DNA: TGTGCCAGCAGTTCAGGCTATGGCTACACCTTC. Translating it yields CASSSGYGYTF.